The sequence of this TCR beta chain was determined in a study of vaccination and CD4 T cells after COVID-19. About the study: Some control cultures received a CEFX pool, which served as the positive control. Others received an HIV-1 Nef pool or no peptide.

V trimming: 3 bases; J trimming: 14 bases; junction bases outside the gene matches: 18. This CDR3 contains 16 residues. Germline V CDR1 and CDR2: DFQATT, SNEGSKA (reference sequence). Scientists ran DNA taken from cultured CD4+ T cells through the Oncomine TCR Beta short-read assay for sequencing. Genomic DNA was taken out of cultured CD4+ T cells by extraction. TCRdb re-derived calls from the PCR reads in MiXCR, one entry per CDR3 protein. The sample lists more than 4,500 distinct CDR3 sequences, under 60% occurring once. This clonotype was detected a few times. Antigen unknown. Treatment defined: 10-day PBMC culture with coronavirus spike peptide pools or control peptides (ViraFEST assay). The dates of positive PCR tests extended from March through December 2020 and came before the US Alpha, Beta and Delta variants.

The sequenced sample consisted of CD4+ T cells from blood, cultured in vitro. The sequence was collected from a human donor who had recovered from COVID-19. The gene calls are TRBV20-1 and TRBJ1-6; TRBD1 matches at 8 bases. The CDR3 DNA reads TGCAGTGCTAGGGCCGTAGGGGAAACAGGGGGGGACACCCTCCACTTT. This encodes CSARAVGETGGDTLHF.